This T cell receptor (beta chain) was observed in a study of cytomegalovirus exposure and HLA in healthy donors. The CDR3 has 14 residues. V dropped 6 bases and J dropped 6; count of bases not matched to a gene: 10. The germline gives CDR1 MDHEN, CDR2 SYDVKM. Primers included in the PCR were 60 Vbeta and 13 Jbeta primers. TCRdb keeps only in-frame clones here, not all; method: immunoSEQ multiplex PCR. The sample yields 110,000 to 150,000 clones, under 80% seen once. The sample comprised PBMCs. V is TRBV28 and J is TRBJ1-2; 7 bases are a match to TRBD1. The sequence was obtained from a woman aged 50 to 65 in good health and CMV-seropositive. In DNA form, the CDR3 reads TGTGCCAGCAGACCCGACAGGGTACTGCATGGCTACACCTTC. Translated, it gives CASRPDRVLHGYTF.